This T cell receptor (beta chain) comes out of a study of cytomegalovirus exposure and HLA in healthy donors. Study-level findings and limits: Cytomegalovirus-associated TCR beta chains were listed, numbering 164. Among TCR beta chains of equal frequency, HLA-associated ones were more clonally expanded in a later analysis.

This CDR3 region has 14 residues. The V end was cut by 3 bases, the J end by 7 bases, with 13 bases between. Germline V gene data show CDR1 as MNHEY and CDR2 as SMNVEV (reference sequence). This clone was counted between two and nine times. What it binds is not known. Use of 60 Vbeta and 13 Jbeta primers characterized the PCR. Original methodology: It was a later analysis that counted about 80 million unique TCR beta chains, of which approximately 11 million were shared. This table comes from immunoSEQ multiplex PCR, and its TCRdb copy is limited to in-frame clones, with some not included. V, J and clone size are taken as reported in that table, and D and trimming were inferred from the DNA itself. Of about 160,000 clones in the sample, roughly 80% are singletons; the top ten hold roughly 3%.

This chain uses TRBV27 with TRBJ2-1; maybe TRBD2 (5 bases). Input material: PBMCs. This receptor was identified in a woman in her forties in good health and CMV-seronegative. The CDR3 region has the DNA TGTGCCAGCAGTTTCGAGGGTTTGGGAAATGAGCAGTTCTTC. Translation gives CASSFEGLGNEQFF.